These 21 T cell receptor beta chains were all obtained from the same sample, sequenced in a study of T cells in Graves' hyperthyroidism and ophthalmopathy. Regions amplified from RNA transcripts were the TCR beta CDR3 regions. TCR CDR3 underwent first-round RT-PCR with the HTBI primer set. TCRdb independently ran MiXCR on the multiplex PCR reads; one entry per CDR3 protein. This repertoire shows a few hundred thousand distinct CDR3 sequences, about a fifth found once; its top ten account for 3.7%. Sequenced material: blood. Receptor source: a woman under 30 with Graves' hyperthyroidism.

The sample holds many counts of this clonotype. Here the CDR3 DNA reads TGTGCCAGCAGTTTTAGACATGATCTAACCTACGAGCAGTACTTC. It is translated as CASSFRHDLTYEQYF. The chain is built from TRBV12-3 or TRBV12-4 and TRBJ2-7; no clear D. The CDR3 loop spans 15 amino acids. The V end was cut by 3 bases, the J end by 2 bases, with 14 bases between.

This clonotype occurred many times. The rearrangement joins TRBV9 to TRBJ2-5; tentatively, D is TRBD1 (6 bases). The germline V gene encodes CDR1 SGDLS and CDR2 YYNGEE. V was shortened by 0 bases and J by 2 bases, with 17 bases between the two germline ends. The CDR3 runs 17 residues. Here the CDR3 DNA reads TGTGCCAGCAGCGTAGGTACAGGGAAGTATCGGCAAGAGACCCAGTACTTC. Translated, it gives CASSVGTGKYRQETQYF.

This chain joins TRBV5-1 and TRBJ2-5, with 9 bases fitting TRBD2. V shed 4 bases, J shed 6 bases, and the junction held 7 bases outside the gene matches. The germline V gene has CDR1 SGHRS and CDR2 YFSETQ. The CDR3 is 14 amino acids. The CDR3, as DNA: TGCGCCAGCAGCGATGATAGCGGGGGTAAGACCCAGTACTTC. The encoded protein is CASSDDSGGKTQYF. Complete variable domain (other parts from reference TRBV5-1 and TRBJ2-5): KAGVTQTPRYLIKTRGQQVTLSCSPISGHRSVSWYQQTPGQGLQFLFEYFSETQRNKGNFPGRFSGRQFSNSRSEMNVSTLELGDSALYLCASSDDSGGKTQYFGPGTRLLVL.

The V call is TRBV12-3 or TRBV12-4, the J call TRBJ2-3; no reliable D call. The CDR3 covers 12 residues. Trimming left V 1 base short and J 14 bases short, with 13 bases between. CDR3 coding DNA: TGTGCCAGCAGTTTAGAGAACGGATGGCTGTATTTT. As protein: CASSLENGWLYF.

The chain links TRBV4-1 to TRBJ2-4; 9 bases map to TRBD1. The CDR3 covers 14 residues. V was pared by 4 bases and J by 10 bases, with 8 bases of the junction left unmatched. Germline V gene data show CDR1 as MGHRA and CDR2 as YSYEKL. Here the CDR3 reads CASSLRQGDDIQYF. The DNA for the CDR3 is TGCGCCAGCAGCCTAAGACAGGGGGATGATATTCAGTACTTC.

This sequence joins TRBV2 and TRBJ1-1, with TRBD1 matching 10 bases. CDR1 SNHLY and CDR2 FYNNEI come from the germline V gene. This CDR3 has 14 amino acids. With 6 bases clipped from V and 4 bases from J, the junction kept 5 bases outside the gene matches. DNA of the CDR3: TGTGCCAGCAGGACCCGGGACAGGGGCACTGAAGCTTTCTTT. As protein: CASRTRDRGTEAFF.

Note on this clonotype: It may be a read error: a sequence one base away is much more abundant. V is TRBV6-7 and J is TRBJ2-5; 9 bases agree with TRBD1. TRBV6-7 falls under the ORF class, with uncertain function. CDR3 length equals 14 residues. CDR3 region: CAISYFTGGKTQYF. CDR3 nucleotides: TGTGCCATCAGTTACTTCACAGGGGGCAAGACCCAGTACTTC.

Remarks on this clonotype: This may stem from a read error, because a much larger clone lies one nucleotide away. This chain links TRBV2 with TRBJ1-5; D is unresolved. This CDR3 is 15 amino acids long. Looked up from germline, CDR1 is SNHLY and CDR2 is FYNNEI. Trimming removed 9 bases from V and 6 bases from J, with 21 bases in between. CDR3 loop: CASSRDSRASQPQHF. DNA of the CDR3: TGTGCCAGTAGTAGGGATTCTAGAGCAAGTCAGCCCCAGCATTTT.

The chain couples TRBV25-1 to TRBJ1-6; a possible D gene is TRBD1 (6 bases). Trimming removed 4 bases from V and 0 bases from J, with 10 bases in between. This CDR3 is built from 16 residues. Looked up from germline, CDR1 is MGHDK and CDR2 is SYGVNS. CDR3 sequence reads: CASSGGGASYNSPLHF. The CDR3 DNA sequence: TGTGCCAGCAGTGGGGGGGGCGCCTCCTATAATTCACCCCTCCACTTT.

The V gene is TRBV29-1, the J gene TRBJ1-1; D unclear. The CDR3 is 13 residues long. Germline loops: CDR1 SQVTM, CDR2 ANQGSEA. V dropped 3 bases and J dropped 0 bases, with 8 bases sitting between them. CDR3 sequence: CSVDPGVNTEAFF. The CDR3 DNA reads TGCAGCGTTGATCCGGGAGTGAACACTGAAGCTTTCTTT.

The chain combines TRBV24-1 with TRBJ2-5; 9 bases align to TRBD2. Germline loops: CDR1 KGHDR, CDR2 SFDVKD. V gave up 4 bases and J gave up 2 bases; unmatched junction bases: 13. The CDR3 is 18 amino acids. The CDR3 nucleotides are TGTGCCACCAGTGACATATCTTTTAGCGGGGGACCTCAAGAGACCCAGTACTTC. Protein product: CATSDISFSGGPQETQYF.

This clonotype was observed many times. The CDR3 sequence is CSARRGPSNTEAFF. In DNA, the CDR3 is TGCAGTGCTAGAAGAGGCCCATCGAACACTGAAGCTTTCTTT. The V and J genes are TRBV20-1 and TRBJ1-1; D is uncertain. With 2 bases removed from V and 1 base from J, the gap between germline ends came to 11 bases. Germline V CDR1 and CDR2: DFQATT, SNEGSKA (reference sequence). The CDR3 has 14 amino acids.

This clonotype was recorded at least ten times. The chain employs TRBV20-1 and TRBJ2-7; D could derive from TRBD1 or TRBD2 (5 bases each). The CDR3 runs to 13 residues. Germline lookup yields CDR1 DFQATT and CDR2 SNEGSKA (reference sequence). V was clipped by 5 bases and J by 3 bases, with 14 bases between them. CDR3 sequence (DNA): TGCAGTGCTCCTCCGGGACCCCTCTACGAGCAGTACTTC. Residues: CSAPPGPLYEQYF.

This clonotype was seen ten or more times. The rearrangement links TRBV7-9 to TRBJ2-2, with 8 bases lining up with TRBD1. The CDR3 contains 14 residues. The V segment lost 8 bases and the J segment 6 bases; nucleotides outside the gene matches: 8. In germline, CDR1 is SEHNR, CDR2 FQNEAQ (reference sequence). CDR3 residues: CASLWTGRSGELFF. DNA of the CDR3: TGTGCCAGCCTTTGGACAGGGCGGTCCGGGGAGCTGTTTTTT.

The V call is TRBV6-2 or TRBV6-3, the J call TRBJ2-7; 12 nucleotides agree with TRBD2. The CDR3 consists of 15 residues. V gave up 6 bases and J gave up 4 bases; unmatched junction bases: 7. Germline V gene lookup returns CDR1 MNHEY and CDR2 SVGEGT. CDR3 residues: CASRRLAGANYEQYF. The DNA of the CDR3 is TGTGCCAGCAGGAGACTAGCGGGAGCCAATTACGAGCAGTACTTC.

This clonotype was recorded many times. CDR3 in DNA: TGTGCCAGCAGTTTAAGTTTAGTATCAGAGACCCAGTACTTC. This gives the protein CASSLSLVSETQYF. V and J are TRBV28 and TRBJ2-5; D is unclear. Germline V gene sequence: CDR1 MDHEN, CDR2 SYDVKM. V was cut by 2 bases and J by 4 bases, with 11 bases left in between. This CDR3 has 14 residues.

This clonotype showed up many times. The chain recombines TRBV27 with TRBJ1-2; D not certain. V lost 0 bases and J 0 bases, leaving 8 bases between the germline ends. CDR1 is MNHEY, CDR2 SMNVEV, per germline (reference sequence). The CDR3 contains 15 residues. CDR3 nucleotide sequence: TGTGCCAGCAGTTTATCCCGTAGAGCTAACTATGGCTACACCTTC. Translating it yields CASSLSRRANYGYTF.

By sample fraction, this clonotype is medium-sized (0.01 to 0.1%). This rearrangement joins TRBV20-1 to TRBJ2-5; TRBD2 matches at 8 bases. This CDR3 comprises 15 residues. Germline trimming cut 0 bases from V and 4 bases from J; bases unmatched to any gene: 7. CDR1 is DFQATT, CDR2 SNEGSKA, per germline (reference sequence). The CDR3 DNA is TGCAGTGCTAGAGATCCGTTGCGGGGGGCAGAGACCCAGTACTTC. It encodes CSARDPLRGAETQYF.

The chain recombines TRBV11-3 with TRBJ2-5; 16 nucleotides line up with TRBD2. This CDR3 is built from 17 residues. Trimming took 5 bases from V and 4 from J; bases not matched to a gene: 7. Germline V gene lookup returns CDR1 SGHNT and CDR2 YENEEA. DNA of the CDR3: TGTGCCAGCAGCCCGGGACTAGCGGGGGGGCTGCGAGAGACCCAGTACTTC. This gives the protein CASSPGLAGGLRETQYF.

At least ten counts were recorded for this clonotype. The chain recombines TRBV12-3 or TRBV12-4 with TRBJ1-2; weak D call: TRBD1 (6 bases). The CDR3 has 13 amino acids. V lost 3 bases, J lost 6 bases, and 11 bases lay in between. CDR3 residues: CASSLRGPNGYTF. CDR3 DNA sequence: TGTGCCAGCAGTTTGCGGGGGCCTAATGGCTACACCTTC.

The sample holds a few counts of this clonotype. As DNA, the CDR3 is TGTGCCAGCAGTTACCGTGGCAGGGGGTTTGAAGCTTTCTTT. Amino acids: CASSYRGRGFEAFF. The chain uses TRBV6-5 and TRBJ1-1; 7 nucleotides line up with TRBD1. V lost 2 bases to trimming and J lost 7 bases; unmatched junction nucleotides: 7. Germline V gene sequence: CDR1 MNHEY, CDR2 SVGAGI. CDR3 length equals 14 residues.